These T cell receptor beta chains were read from a single sample in a study of lymphopenia after photon versus proton radiotherapy. Profiled with immunoSEQ multiplex PCR; TCRdb holds only in-frame clones, not every one. The sample shows fewer than 30,000 clones, more than 75% of them seen only once. The sequenced sample was peripheral blood, obtained from a patient treated with photon-based radiotherapy. The receptors come from a woman between 45 and 60 years old with cholangiocarcinoma. Each CDR3 is given with its conserved first and last residue. D genes are given only for firm matches. Not all rows give a size; the values are once, few, many and, for expanded clones, a class.

V	size	D	J	CDR3	DNA
TRBV10-2	-	-	TRBJ1-4	CASSERALRNEKLFF	TGCGCCAGCAGTGAAAGGGCCCTCCGGAATGAAAAACTGTTTTTT
TRBV7-9	-	-	TRBJ1-3	CASSLATALAPGTIYF	TGTGCCAGCAGCTTAGCTACAGCATTGGCTCCTGGGACCATATATTTT
TRBV13	-	-	TRBJ2-7	CASSFRGFDEQYF	TGTGCCAGCAGCTTCCGGGGATTCGACGAGCAGTACTTC
TRBV7-2	-	-	TRBJ1-5	CASSLTTGNNQPQHF	TGCGCCAGCAGCCTTACAACAGGTAACAATCAGCCCCAGCATTTT
TRBV4-3	once	-	TRBJ1-4	CASSQDQIIELGEKLFF	TGCGCCAGCAGCCAAGATCAGATAATAGAACTAGGGGAAAAACTGTTTTTT
TRBV19	-	TRBD1	TRBJ2-7	CASSYRDRFEQYF	TGTGCCAGTAGTTACCGGGACAGGTTTGAGCAGTACTTC
TRBV6-6	-	TRBD1	TRBJ1-2	CASSPGTGSYTF	TGTGCCAGCAGCCCCGGGACAGGGAGCTACACCTTC
TRBV30	-	-	TRBJ1-1	CAWSPARSNTEAFF	TGTGCCTGGAGTCCCGCGAGGTCCAACACTGAAGCTTTCTTT
TRBV11-3	-	-	TRBJ2-7	CASSLGPGEGRYEQYF	TGTGCCAGCAGCCTAGGCCCAGGGGAAGGTCGCTACGAGCAGTACTTC
TRBV7-9	-	-	TRBJ2-5	CASSLGQKETQYF	TGTGCCAGCAGCTTAGGGCAGAAAGAGACCCAGTACTTC
TRBV19	-	TRBD1	TRBJ1-4	CASKADPGGLMFF	TGTGCCAGTAAGGCGGATCCAGGGGGCTTGATGTTTTTT